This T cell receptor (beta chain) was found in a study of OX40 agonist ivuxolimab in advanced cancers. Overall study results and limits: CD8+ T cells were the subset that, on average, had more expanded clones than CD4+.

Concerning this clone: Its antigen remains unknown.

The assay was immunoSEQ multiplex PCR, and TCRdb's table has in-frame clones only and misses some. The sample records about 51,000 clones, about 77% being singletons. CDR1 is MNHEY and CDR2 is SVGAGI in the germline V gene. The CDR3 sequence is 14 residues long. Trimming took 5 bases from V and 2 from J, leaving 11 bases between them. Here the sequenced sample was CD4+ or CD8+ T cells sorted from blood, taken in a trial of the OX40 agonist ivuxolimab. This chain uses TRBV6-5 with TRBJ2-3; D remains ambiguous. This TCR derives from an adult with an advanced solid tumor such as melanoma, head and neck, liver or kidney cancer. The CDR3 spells CASSPGWATDTQYF. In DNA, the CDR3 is TGTGCCAGCAGTCCCGGATGGGCCACAGATACGCAGTATTTT.